This TCR beta chain originates from a study of T cells in Graves' hyperthyroidism and ophthalmopathy. Amplified TCR beta CDR3 regions derived from RNA transcripts. When the TCR CDR3 underwent first-round RT-PCR, the HTBI primer set was used. In TCRdb, the multiplex PCR reads were re-called with MiXCR into one record per CDR3 protein. The table records almost 600,000 distinct CDR3 sequences, about 43% of them present only once. The hyperthyroidism was newly diagnosed and had lasted under 2 months; the patients were aged 18 to 65. The germline V gene has CDR1 MGHRA and CDR2 YSYEKL. This CDR3 has 17 amino acids. V shed 5 bases and J 4 bases; nucleotides not matched to a gene: 14.

The receptor comes from a young woman with Graves' hyperthyroidism. Sequencing input: peripheral blood or thyroid tissue (not recorded which). V and J are TRBV4-1 and TRBJ2-7; TRBD2 agrees at 10 bases. The DNA of the CDR3 is TGCGCCAGCAGCTTCCGCGGAGGGAGCGGGAGGGCGTACGAGCAGTACTTC. Its translation is CASSFRGGSGRAYEQYF.